What follows is one TCR beta chain and its context. Its target is not known. The length of the CDR3 is 17 residues. Germline CDR1 reads SGHNT; CDR2 reads YYREEE (reference sequence). The V end was cut by 4 bases, the J end by 4 bases, with 22 bases between. The entry originates in a study of shared clonotypes between healthy human individuals. Findings and limits, study-wide: Generation probabilities of non-shared clonotypes were lower (relative to those shared by all four donors).

As handled by the study authors: Junction-only sequences without quality scores came from ImmunoSEQ, so filtering differed. The method was immunoSEQ multiplex PCR; TCRdb's version includes in-frame clones alone and lacks a portion of them. The V and J calls and clone size come from that table; D and trimming were worked out from the DNA. This sample has 2,100,000 or so clones, with approximately 96% found just once. This TCR came from a man aged 18 to 30 in good health. V is TRBV5-4 and J is TRBJ2-3; possible D gene TRBD2, 7 bases. The source material was naive CD4+ T cells sorted from blood. Sample subset: CD45RA+ positively selected. For the CDR3, the DNA is TGTGCCAGCAGCCCCACTGGTCGCGGGGGCCGGGCAGATACGCAGTATTTT. Translation: CASSPTGRGGRADTQYF.